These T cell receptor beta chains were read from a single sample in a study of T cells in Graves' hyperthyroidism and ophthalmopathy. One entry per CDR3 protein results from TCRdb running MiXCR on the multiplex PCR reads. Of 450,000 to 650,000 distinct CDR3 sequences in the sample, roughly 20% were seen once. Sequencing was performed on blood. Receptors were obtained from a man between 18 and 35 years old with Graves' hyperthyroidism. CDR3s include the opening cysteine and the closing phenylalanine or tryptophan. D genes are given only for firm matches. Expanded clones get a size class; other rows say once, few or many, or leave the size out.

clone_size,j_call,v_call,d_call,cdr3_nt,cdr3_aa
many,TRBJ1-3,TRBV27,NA,TGTGCCAGCAGTTTAATCCTCGGGGACACCATATATTTT,CASSLILGDTIYF
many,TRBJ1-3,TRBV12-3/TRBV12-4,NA,TGTGCCAGCGGATTGGACGTAAGAAACACCATATATTTT,CASGLDVRNTIYF
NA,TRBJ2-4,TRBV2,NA,TGTGCCAGCAGTGAGAGGGCCTCGCCCAAAAACATTCAGTACTTC,CASSERASPKNIQYF
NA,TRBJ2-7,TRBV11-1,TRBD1,TGTGCCAGCAGCTTGGGACCAAGACAGGGTACCAACGAGCAGTACTTC,CASSLGPRQGTNEQYF
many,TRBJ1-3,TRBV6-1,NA,TGTGCCAGCAGTAAGACCTTGCTCTTGAACACCATATATTTT,CASSKTLLLNTIYF
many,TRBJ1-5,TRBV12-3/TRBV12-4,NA,TGTGCCAGCAGTTTAGGAGACATGCGCAATCAGCCCCAGCATTTT,CASSLGDMRNQPQHF
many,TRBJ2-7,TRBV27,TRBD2,TGTGCCAGCAGTTCCCTAGCGGGAGGCTCCTACGAGCAGTACTTC,CASSSLAGGSYEQYF
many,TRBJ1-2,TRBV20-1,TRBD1,TGCAGTGCTGCCGGGACAGGGGGCGGGACCCACTACACCTTC,CSAAGTGGGTHYTF
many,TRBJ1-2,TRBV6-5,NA,TGTGCCAGCAGTTACTCATCACAGTCCCATGGCTACACCTTC,CASSYSSQSHGYTF
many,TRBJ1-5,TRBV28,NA,TGTGCCAGCAGGACCTCGGGGGGGCTCAGCCAGCCCCAGCATTTT,CASRTSGGLSQPQHF
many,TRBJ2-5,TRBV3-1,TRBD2,TGTGCCAGCAGCCAGGAAGTGCCGGGACTATTGTACCAAGAGACCCAGTACTTC,CASSQEVPGLLYQETQYF
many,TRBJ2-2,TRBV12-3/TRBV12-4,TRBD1,TGTGCCAGCAGTTCGGGACAGGGAACGAACACCGGGGAGCTGTTTTTT,CASSSGQGTNTGELFF
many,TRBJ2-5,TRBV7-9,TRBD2,TGTGCCAGCAGCCCCCGGGGTAGCGGGGGAAGTGAGACCCAGTACTTC,CASSPRGSGGSETQYF
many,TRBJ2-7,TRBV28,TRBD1,TGTGCCAGCAGTTTATTTGGGACAGGGGCCTACGAGCAGTACTTC,CASSLFGTGAYEQYF
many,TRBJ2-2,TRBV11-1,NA,TGTGCCAGCAGCCCGGATGTCGGGGAGCTGTTTTTT,CASSPDVGELFF
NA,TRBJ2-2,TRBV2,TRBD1,TGTGCCAGCACGGCACAGGGGGCAAGTACCGGGGAGCTGTTTTTT,CASTAQGASTGELFF
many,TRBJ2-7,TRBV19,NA,TGTGCCAGTAGAGGGACACCTGATTCCTACGAGCAGTACTTC,CASRGTPDSYEQYF
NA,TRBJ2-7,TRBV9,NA,TGTACCAGCAGCGTAGGCCCCTCCTCCTACGAGCAGTACTTC,CTSSVGPSSYEQYF
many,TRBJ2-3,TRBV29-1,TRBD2,TGCAGCGTTGACCCGGGACTAGAGGCGACAGATACGCAGTATTTT,CSVDPGLEATDTQYF
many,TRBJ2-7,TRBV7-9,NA,TGTGCCAGCAGCGGGCCGTTCTCCTACGAGCAGTACTTC,CASSGPFSYEQYF
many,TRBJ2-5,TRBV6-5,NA,TGTGCCAGCAGTTACATCGGACAAAACCGAGAGACCCAGTACTTC,CASSYIGQNRETQYF
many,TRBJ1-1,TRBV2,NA,TGTGCCAGCAGTGAGGGCCTAGGGACTGAAGCTTTCTTT,CASSEGLGTEAFF
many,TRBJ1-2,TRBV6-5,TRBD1,TGTGCCAGCAGTTACTCGTTACCAGGGGGCGCGGACTATGGCTACACCTTC,CASSYSLPGGADYGYTF
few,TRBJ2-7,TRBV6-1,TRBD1,TGTGCCGGCAGCTCGGGGGGACAGGGTTTCCACGAGCAGTACTTC,CAGSSGGQGFHEQYF
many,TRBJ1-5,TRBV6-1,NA,TGTGCCAGCAGTAAGGCAATCCTCGGGAGCAATCAGCCCCAGCATTTT,CASSKAILGSNQPQHF
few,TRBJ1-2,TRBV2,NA,TGTGCCAGCAGTGTAGGAGCCGACTTC,CASSVGADF
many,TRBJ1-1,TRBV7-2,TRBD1,TGTGCCAGCAGCTTAGTAAGGGGGCGCACTGAAGCTTTCTTT,CASSLVRGRTEAFF
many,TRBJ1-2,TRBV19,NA,TGTGCCAGTAGTACATCGAGGGGCGCTTTCTATGGCTACACCTTC,CASSTSRGAFYGYTF
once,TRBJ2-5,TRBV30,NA,TGTGCCTGGAGACGGGACACGAGCCAAGAGACCCAGTACTTC,CAWRRDTSQETQYF
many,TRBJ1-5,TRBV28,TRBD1,TGTGCCAGCAGTGCTACACAGGGGACCAATCAGCCCCAGCATTTT,CASSATQGTNQPQHF
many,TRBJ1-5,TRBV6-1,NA,TGTGCCAGCAGCGATATGATAAATCAGCCCCAGCATTTT,CASSDMINQPQHF
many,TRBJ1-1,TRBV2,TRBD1,TGTGCCAGCCGAGAGACAGGGGGCCCTGAAGCTTTCTTT,CASRETGGPEAFF
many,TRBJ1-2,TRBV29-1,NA,TGCAGCGTCGCAGACAGCAACTATGGCTACACCTTC,CSVADSNYGYTF
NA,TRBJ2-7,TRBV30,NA,TGTGCCTGGAGTAACGGCCCCAGGGAGCAGTACTTC,CAWSNGPREQYF
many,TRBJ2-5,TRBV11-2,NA,TGTGCCAGCAGCCCCTCGGCGACTAGGTCGGAGACCCAGTACTTC,CASSPSATRSETQYF
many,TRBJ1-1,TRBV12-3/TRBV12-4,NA,TGTGCCAGCATGGGGGAGGGGCGTAGAGCTTTCTTT,CASMGEGRRAFF
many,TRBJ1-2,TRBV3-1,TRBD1,TGTGCCAGCAGTAGGGGACAGGGCAGTGGCTACACCTTC,CASSRGQGSGYTF
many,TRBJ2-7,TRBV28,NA,TGTGCCAGCACCGACCGGACAGCTTATTCCTACGAGCAGTACTTC,CASTDRTAYSYEQYF
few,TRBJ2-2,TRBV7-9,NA,TGTGCCAGCATCACCGTCACCGGGGAGCTGTTTTTT,CASITVTGELFF
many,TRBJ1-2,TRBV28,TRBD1,TGTGCCAGCAGTTTAACGGGGGACAGGGGCTATGGCTACACCTTC,CASSLTGDRGYGYTF
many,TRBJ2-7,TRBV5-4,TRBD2,TGTGCCAGCAGCCCGGGGGGGACCGAGCAGTACTTC,CASSPGGTEQYF
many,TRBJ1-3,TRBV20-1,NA,TGCAGTGCTAGAGAGGGATCGAGCTCTGGAAACACCATATATTTT,CSAREGSSSGNTIYF
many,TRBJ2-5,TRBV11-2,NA,TGTGCCAGCAGCTCCCAGAGGTCGTCGCCGACCCAGTACTTC,CASSSQRSSPTQYF
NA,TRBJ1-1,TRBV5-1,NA,TGCGCCAGCAGCCCCCAGACAGTGAACACTGAAGCTTTCTTT,CASSPQTVNTEAFF
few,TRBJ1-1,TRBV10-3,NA,TGTGCCATCAGTGAGAATCAAGGCATGAACACTGAAGCTTTCTTT,CAISENQGMNTEAFF
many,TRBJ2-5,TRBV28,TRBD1,TGTGCCAGCAGCACGGACAGGGGAGTCCAAGAGACCCAGTACTTC,CASSTDRGVQETQYF
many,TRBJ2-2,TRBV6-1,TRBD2,TGTGCCAGCAGTGAGGGACTAGCGGGCACCGGGGAGCTGTTTTTT,CASSEGLAGTGELFF
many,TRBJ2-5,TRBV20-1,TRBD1,TGCAGTGCCAGAAGGTGGCAGGGGGTCCAAGAGACCCAGTACTTC,CSARRWQGVQETQYF
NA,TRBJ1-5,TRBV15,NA,TGTGCCACCAGCCGGGCGGTGGGCAATCAGCCCAAGCATTTT,CATSRAVGNQPKHF
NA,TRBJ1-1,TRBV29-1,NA,TGCAGCGTTGCACTACAGGCGACTGCTGAAGCTTTCTTT,CSVALQATAEAFF
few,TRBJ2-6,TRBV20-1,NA,TGCAGTGCTAGAGGCCCGGTAGACTCTGGGGCCAACGTCCTGACTTTC,CSARGPVDSGANVLTF
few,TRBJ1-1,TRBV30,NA,TGTGCCTGGGGACCTGGGAACACTGAAGCTTTCTTT,CAWGPGNTEAFF
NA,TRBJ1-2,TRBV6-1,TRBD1,TGTGCCGCTCACAGGGGGCTGAACTATGGCTACACCTTC,CAAHRGLNYGYTF
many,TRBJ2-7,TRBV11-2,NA,TGTGCCAGCAGCCCGTCGTCACTCTCCGAGCAGTACTTC,CASSPSSLSEQYF
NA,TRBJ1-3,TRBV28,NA,TGTGCCGGCAGTTGGGGGGCTAGAGGAAACACCATATATTTT,CAGSWGARGNTIYF
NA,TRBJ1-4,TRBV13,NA,TGTGCCAGCAGCTTAATGGGGGCAACTAATGAAAAACTGTTTTTT,CASSLMGATNEKLFF
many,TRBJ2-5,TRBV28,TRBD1,TGTGCCAGCAGGGAACCACAGGGGACGGAGACCCAGTACTTC,CASREPQGTETQYF
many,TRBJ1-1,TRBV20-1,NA,TGCAGTGCTTCTATCGGGCCCCCCGGGACTGAAGCTTTCTTT,CSASIGPPGTEAFF
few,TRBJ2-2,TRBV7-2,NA,TGTGCCAGCAGCTTCCTTAGGGAGCTGTTTTTT,CASSFLRELFF